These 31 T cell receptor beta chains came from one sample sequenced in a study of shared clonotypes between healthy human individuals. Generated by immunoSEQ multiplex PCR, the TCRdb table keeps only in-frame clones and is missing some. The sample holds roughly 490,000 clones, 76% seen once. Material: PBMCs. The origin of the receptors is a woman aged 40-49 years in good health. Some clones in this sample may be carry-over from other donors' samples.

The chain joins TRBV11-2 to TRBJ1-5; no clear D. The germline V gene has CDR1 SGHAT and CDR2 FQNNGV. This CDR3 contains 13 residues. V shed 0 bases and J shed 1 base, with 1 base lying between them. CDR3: CASSLESNQPQHF. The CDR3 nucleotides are TGTGCCAGCAGCTTAGAAAGCAATCAGCCCCAGCATTTT.

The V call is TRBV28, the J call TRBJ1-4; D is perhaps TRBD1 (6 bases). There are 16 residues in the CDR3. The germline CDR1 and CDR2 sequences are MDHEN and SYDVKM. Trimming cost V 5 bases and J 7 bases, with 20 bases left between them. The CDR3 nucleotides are TGTGCCAGCAGTCCCCACCCCCGGGGGGCGGGTGAAAAACTGTTTTTT. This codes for CASSPHPRGAGEKLFF. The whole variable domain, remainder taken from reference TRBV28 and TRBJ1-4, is DVKVTQSSRYLVKRTGEKVFLECVQDMDHENMFWYRQDPGLGLRLIYFSYDVKMKEKGDIPEGYSVSREKKERFSLILESASTNQTSMYLCASSPHPRGAGEKLFFGSGTQLSVL.

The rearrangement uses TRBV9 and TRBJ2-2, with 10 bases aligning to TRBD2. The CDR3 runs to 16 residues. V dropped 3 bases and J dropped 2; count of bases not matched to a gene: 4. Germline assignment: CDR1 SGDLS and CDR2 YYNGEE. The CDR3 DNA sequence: TGTGCCAGCAGCGGCGGACTAGCGGTTAACACCGGGGAGCTGTTTTTT. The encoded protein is CASSGGLAVNTGELFF.

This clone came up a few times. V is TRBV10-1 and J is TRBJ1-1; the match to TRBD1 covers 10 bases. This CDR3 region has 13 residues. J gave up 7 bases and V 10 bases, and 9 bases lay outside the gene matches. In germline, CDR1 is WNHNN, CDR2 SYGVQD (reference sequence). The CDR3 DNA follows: TGCGCCAACCCCCGACAGGGGGCGGTTGAAGCTTTCTTT. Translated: CANPRQGAVEAFF.

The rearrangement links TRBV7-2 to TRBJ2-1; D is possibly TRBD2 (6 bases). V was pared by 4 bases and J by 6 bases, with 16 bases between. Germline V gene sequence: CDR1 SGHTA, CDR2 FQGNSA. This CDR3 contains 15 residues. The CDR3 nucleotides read TGTGCCAGCAGCTGGCGACTAGTTGGGGGCAATGAGCAGTTCTTC. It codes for CASSWRLVGGNEQFF.

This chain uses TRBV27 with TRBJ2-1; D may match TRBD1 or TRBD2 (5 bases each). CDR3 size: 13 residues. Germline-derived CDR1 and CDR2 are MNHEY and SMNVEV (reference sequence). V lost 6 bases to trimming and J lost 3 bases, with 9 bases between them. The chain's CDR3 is CASRGDGYNEQFF. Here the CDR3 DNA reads TGTGCCAGCAGGGGGGACGGCTACAATGAGCAGTTCTTC.

DNA of the CDR3: TGTGCCAGCAGCGCCCCGAGGGGGGAGGGCAATGAGCAGTTCTTC. Translating gives CASSAPRGEGNEQFF. The chain couples TRBV9 to TRBJ2-1; a possible D gene is TRBD2 (7 bases). There are 15 residues in the CDR3. CDR1 SGDLS and CDR2 YYNGEE come from the germline V gene. The V and J ends lost 3 bases and 6 bases respectively, with 16 bases between them. The full variable domain, its missing parts supplied by reference TRBV9 and TRBJ2-1, is DSGVTQTPKHLITATGQRVTLRCSPRSGDLSVYWYQQSLDQGLQFLIQYYNGEERAKGNILERFSAQQFPDLHSELNLSSLELGDSALYFCASSAPRGEGNEQFFGPGTRLTVL.

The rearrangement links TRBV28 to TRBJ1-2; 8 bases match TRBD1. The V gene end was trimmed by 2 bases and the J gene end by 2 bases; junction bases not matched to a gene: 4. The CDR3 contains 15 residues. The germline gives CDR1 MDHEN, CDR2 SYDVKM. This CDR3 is CASSLQGAGNYGYTF. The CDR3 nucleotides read TGTGCCAGCAGTTTACAGGGGGCCGGAAACTATGGCTACACCTTC.

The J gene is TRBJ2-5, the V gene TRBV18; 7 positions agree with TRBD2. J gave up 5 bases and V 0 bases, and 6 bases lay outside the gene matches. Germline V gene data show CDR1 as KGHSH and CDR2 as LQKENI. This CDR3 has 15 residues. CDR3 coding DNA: TGTGCCAGCTCACCACCGGCCCAGGGAGGGGAGACCCAGTACTTC. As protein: CASSPPAQGGETQYF.

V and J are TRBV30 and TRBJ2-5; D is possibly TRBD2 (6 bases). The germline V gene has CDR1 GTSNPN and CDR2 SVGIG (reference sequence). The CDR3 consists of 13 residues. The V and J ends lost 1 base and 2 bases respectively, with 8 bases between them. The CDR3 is CAWSGDFQETQYF. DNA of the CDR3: TGTGCCTGGAGTGGGGACTTTCAAGAGACCCAGTACTTC. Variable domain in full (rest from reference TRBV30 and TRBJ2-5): SQTIHQWPATLVQPVGSPLSLECTVEGTSNPNLYWYRQAAGRGLQLLFYSVGIGQISSEVPQNLSASRPQDRQFILSSKKLLLSDSGFYLCAWSGDFQETQYFGPGTRLLVL.

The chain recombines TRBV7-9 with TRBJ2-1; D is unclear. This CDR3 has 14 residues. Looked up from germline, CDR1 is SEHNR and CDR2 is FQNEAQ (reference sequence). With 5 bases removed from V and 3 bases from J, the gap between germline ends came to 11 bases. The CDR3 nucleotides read TGTGCCAGCAGCCCAAGAAGTCTCTACAATGAGCAGTTCTTC. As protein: CASSPRSLYNEQFF.

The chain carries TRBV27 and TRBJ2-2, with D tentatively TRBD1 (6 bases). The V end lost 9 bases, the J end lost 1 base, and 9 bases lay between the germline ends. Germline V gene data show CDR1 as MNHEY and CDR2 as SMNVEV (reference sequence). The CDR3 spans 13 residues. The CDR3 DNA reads TGTGCCAGGACGGGACAGAACACCGGGGAGCTGTTTTTT. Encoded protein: CARTGQNTGELFF.

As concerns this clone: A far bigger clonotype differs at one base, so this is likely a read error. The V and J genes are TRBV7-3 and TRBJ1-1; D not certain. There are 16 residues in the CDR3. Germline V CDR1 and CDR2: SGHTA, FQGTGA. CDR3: CAGSPSPTAASTEAFF. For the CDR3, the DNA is TGTGCCGGCAGCCCATCTCCGACTGCAGCGAGCACTGAAGCTTTCTTT.

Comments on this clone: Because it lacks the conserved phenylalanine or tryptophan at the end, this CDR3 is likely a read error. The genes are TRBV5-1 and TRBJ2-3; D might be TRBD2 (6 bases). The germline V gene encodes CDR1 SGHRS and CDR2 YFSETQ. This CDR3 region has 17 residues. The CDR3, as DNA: TGCGCCAGCAGCCCCCCCGTAGCGGCTGCGGGCACAGATATGCAGTATCTT. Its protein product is CASSPPVAAAGTDMQYL.

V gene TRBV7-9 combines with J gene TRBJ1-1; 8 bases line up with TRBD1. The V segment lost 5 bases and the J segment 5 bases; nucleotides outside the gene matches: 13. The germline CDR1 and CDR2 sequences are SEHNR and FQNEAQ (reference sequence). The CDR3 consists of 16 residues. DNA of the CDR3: TGTGCCAGCAGCCCAATTCAGGGGGCGAGGGGAACTGAAGCTTTCTTT. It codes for CASSPIQGARGTEAFF.

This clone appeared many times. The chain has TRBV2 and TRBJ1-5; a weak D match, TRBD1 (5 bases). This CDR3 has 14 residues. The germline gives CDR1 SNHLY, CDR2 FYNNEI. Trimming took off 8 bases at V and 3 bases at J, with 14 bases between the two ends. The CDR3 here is CASRRGRDNQPQHF. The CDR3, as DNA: TGTGCCAGCCGGAGGGGCAGGGACAATCAGCCCCAGCATTTT.

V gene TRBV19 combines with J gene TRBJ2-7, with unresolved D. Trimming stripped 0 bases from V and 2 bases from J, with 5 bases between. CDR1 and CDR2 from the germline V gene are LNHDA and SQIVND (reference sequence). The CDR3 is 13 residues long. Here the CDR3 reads CASSIDGAYEQYF. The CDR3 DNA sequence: TGTGCCAGTAGTATAGATGGAGCCTACGAGCAGTACTTC.

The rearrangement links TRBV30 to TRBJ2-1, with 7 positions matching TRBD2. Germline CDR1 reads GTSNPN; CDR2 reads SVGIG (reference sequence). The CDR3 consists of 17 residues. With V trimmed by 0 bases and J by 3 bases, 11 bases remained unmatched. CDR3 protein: CAWSVLREIWDYNEQFF. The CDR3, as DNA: TGTGCCTGGAGTGTACTGCGGGAGATTTGGGACTACAATGAGCAGTTCTTC.

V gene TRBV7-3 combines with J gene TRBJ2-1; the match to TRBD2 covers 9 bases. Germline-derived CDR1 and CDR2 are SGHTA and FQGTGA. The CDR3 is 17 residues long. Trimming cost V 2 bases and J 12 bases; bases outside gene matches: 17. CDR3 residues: CASSLLGQASGMSGQFF. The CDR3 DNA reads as TGTGCCAGCAGCTTACTAGGTCAGGCTAGCGGGATGAGTGGGCAGTTCTTC.

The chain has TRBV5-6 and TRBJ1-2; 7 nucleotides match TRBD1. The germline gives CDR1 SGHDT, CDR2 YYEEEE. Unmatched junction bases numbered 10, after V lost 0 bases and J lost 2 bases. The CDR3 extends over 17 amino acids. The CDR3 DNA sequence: TGTGCCAGCAGCTTGGGTATGCGGACAGGAGTCAACTATGGCTACACCTTC. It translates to CASSLGMRTGVNYGYTF.

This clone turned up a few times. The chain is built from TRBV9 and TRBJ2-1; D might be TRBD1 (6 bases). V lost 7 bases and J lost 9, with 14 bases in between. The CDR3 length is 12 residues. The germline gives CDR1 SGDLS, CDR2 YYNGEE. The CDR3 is CASSTGEAEQFF. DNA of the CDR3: TGTGCCAGCTCGACAGGCGAAGCTGAGCAGTTCTTC.

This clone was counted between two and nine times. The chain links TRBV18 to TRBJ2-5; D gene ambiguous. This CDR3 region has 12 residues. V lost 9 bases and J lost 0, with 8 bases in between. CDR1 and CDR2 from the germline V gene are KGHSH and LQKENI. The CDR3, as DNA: TGTGCCAGTTCCGAATACCAAGAGACCCAGTACTTC. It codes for CASSEYQETQYF.

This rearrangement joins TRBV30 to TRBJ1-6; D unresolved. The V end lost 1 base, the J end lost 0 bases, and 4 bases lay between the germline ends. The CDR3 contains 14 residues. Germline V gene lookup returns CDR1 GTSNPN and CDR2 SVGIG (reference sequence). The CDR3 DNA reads TGTGCCTGGAGTGGGAGCTCCTATAATTCACCCCTCCACTTT. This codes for CAWSGSSYNSPLHF.

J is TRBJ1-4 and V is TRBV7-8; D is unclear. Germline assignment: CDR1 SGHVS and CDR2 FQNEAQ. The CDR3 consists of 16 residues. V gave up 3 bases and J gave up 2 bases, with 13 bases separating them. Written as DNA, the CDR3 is TGTGCCAGCAGCTTCGGCCCAGGAAGGACTAATGAAAAACTGTTTTTT. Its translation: CASSFGPGRTNEKLFF.

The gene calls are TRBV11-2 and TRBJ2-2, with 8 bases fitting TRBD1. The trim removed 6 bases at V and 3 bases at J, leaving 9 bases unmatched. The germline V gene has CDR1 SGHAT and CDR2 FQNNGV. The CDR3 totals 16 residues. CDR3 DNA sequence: TGTGCCAGCAGACCCGGGCAGGGGGCCTACACCGGGGAGCTGTTTTTT. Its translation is CASRPGQGAYTGELFF.

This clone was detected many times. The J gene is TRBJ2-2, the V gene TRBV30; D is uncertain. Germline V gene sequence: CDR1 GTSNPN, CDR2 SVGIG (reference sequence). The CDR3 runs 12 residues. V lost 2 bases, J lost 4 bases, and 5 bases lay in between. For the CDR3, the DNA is TGTGCCTGGAGTAAGGGCACCGGGGAGCTGTTTTTT. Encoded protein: CAWSKGTGELFF.

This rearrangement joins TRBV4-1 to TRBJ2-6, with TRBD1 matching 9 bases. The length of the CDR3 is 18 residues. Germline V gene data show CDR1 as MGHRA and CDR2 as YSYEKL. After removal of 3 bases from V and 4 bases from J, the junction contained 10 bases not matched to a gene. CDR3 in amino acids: CASSHSGTGSSGANVLTF. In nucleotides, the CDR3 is TGCGCCAGCAGCCATTCCGGGACAGGGTCGTCCGGGGCCAACGTCCTGACTTTC.

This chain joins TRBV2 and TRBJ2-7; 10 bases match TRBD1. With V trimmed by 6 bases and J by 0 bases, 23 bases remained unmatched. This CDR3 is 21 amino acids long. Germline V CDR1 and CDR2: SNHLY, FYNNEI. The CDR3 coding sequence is TGTGCCAGCAGACTGGACAGGGGGAGCCATCCTGGTAGGGCGAGCTCCTACGAGCAGTACTTC. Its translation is CASRLDRGSHPGRASSYEQYF.

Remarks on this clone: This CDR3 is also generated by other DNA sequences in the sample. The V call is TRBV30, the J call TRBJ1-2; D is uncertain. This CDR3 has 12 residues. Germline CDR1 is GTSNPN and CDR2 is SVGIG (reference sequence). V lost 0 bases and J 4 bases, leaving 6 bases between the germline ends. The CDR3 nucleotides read TGTGCCTGGAGTGTATCCAGCTATGGCTACACCTTC. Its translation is CAWSVSSYGYTF.

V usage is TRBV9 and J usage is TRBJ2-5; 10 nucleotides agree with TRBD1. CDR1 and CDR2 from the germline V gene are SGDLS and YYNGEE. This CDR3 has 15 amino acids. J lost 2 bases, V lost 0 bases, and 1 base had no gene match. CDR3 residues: CASSVGGQGQETQYF. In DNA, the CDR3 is TGTGCCAGCAGCGTAGGGGGACAGGGGCAAGAGACCCAGTACTTC.

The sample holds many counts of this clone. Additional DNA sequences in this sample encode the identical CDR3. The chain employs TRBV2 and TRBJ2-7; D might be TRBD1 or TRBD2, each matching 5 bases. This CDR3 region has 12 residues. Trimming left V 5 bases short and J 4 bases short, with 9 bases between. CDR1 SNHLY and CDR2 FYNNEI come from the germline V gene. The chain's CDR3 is CASSPGSYEQYF. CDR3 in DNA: TGTGCCAGCAGTCCAGGGAGTTACGAGCAGTACTTC. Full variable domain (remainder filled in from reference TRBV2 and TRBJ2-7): EPEVTQTPSHQVTQMGQEVILRCVPISNHLYFYWYRQILGQKVEFLVSFYNNEISEKSEIFDDQFSVERPDGSNFTLKIRSTKLEDSAMYFCASSPGSYEQYFGPGTRLTVT.